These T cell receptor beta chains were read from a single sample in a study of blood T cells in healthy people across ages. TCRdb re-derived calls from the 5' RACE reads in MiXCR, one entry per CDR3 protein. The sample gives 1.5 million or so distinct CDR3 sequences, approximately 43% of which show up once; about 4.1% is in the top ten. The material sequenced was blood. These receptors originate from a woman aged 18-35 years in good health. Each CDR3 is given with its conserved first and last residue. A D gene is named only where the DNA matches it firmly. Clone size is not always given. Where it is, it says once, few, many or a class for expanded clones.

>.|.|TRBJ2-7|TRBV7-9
TGTACCAGCAGCTTTGACGGGAGCGAGCAGTACTTC
CTSSFDGSEQYF
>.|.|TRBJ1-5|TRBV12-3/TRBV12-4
TGTGCCAGCAGTTCCTTCGACAGTTATCAGCCCCAGCATTTT
CASSSFDSYQPQHF
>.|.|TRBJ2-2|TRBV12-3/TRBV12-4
TGTGCCAGCAGTTTCAGTCTTCCGGTTGAGGGCACCGGGGAGCTGTTTTTT
CASSFSLPVEGTGELFF
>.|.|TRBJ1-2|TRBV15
TGTGCCACCAGCAGAGATCAGGATTCCTACACCTTC
CATSRDQDSYTF
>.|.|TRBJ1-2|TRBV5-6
TGTGCCAGCAGCTTGGATGGGGCTAATGGCTATGGCTACACCTTC
CASSLDGANGYGYTF
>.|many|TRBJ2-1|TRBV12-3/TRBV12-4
TGTGCCAGCAGTTCGACTAGCAATGAGCAGTTCTTC
CASSSTSNEQFF
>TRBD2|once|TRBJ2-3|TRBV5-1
TGCGCCAGCAGCCCGGGGACTAGGCAGGCTACGCAGTATTTT
CASSPGTRQATQYF
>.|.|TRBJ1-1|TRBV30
TGTGCCTGGAATACTGGTGGTGAAGCTTTCTTT
CAWNTGGEAFF
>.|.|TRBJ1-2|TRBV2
TGTGCCAGCATGGGGGCTGCTGGCTATGGCTACACCTTC
CASMGAAGYGYTF
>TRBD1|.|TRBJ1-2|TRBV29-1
TGCAGCGTCCCCGGGACAGGGGATGGCTACACCTTC
CSVPGTGDGYTF
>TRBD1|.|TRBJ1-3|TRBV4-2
TGTGCCAGCAGCCTAAGGGGGCGAAACACCATATATTTT
CASSLRGRNTIYF
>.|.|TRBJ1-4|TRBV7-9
TGTGCCAGCAGCTTACGGGGGAACCTGTTTTTT
CASSLRGNLFF
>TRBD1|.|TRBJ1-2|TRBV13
TGTGCCAGCAGCTCGCCCCGGGACAGGGGCTATGGCTACACCTTC
CASSSPRDRGYGYTF
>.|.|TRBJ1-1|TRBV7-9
TGTGCCAGCAGCTTGCTTACAGGGCTGAACACTGAAGCTTTCTTT
CASSLLTGLNTEAFF
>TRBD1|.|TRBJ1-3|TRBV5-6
TGTGCCAGCAGCTTGCAAGGAGGGGGCCCCGGAGACACCATATATTTT
CASSLQGGGPGDTIYF
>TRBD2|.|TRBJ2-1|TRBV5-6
TGTGCCAGCAGCTTGTTTCTGGGACTAGTTGCCTACAATGAGCAGTTCTTC
CASSLFLGLVAYNEQFF
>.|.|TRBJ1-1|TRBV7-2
TGTGCCAGCAGGTGGACCGTGAACACTGAAGCTTTCTTT
CASRWTVNTEAFF
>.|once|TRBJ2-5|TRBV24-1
TGTGCCACCAGTGATTGGGGGCGGGGTCTCAAAGAGACCCAGTACTTC
CATSDWGRGLKETQYF
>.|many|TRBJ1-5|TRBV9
TGTGCCAGCAGCGGGGGATATAGCAATCAGCCCCAGCATTTT
CASSGGYSNQPQHF
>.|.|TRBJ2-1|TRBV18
TGTGCCAGCTCACCACCGGCATACGCCTTTGTCGATGAGCAGTTCTTC
CASSPPAYAFVDEQFF
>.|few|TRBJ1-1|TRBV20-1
TGCAGTGCTAGAGACCAACCCGGGACTGAAGCTTTCTTT
CSARDQPGTEAFF
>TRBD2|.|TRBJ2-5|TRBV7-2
TGTGCCAGTTTGGATGGGAGGGTATCGGAGACCCAGTACTTC
CASLDGRVSETQYF
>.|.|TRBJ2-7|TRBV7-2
TGTGCCAGCAGCTTAGAGTCGGTATCCTACGAGCAGTACTTC
CASSLESVSYEQYF
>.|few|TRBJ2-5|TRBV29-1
TGCAGCGTTGAAGGGGTGAAGAGGGAGACCCAGTACTTC
CSVEGVKRETQYF
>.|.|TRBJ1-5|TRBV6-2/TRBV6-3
TGTGCCAGCAGCCGTTACTATGATAGCAATCAGCCCCAGCATTTT
CASSRYYDSNQPQHF
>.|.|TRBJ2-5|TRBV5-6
TGTGCCAGCAGCAGCAACATGGAGACCCAGTACTTC
CASSSNMETQYF
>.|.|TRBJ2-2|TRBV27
TGTGCCAGCTGTACAGGGCCCGGGGAGCTGTTTTTT
CASCTGPGELFF
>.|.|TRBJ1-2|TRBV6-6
TGTGCCAGCAGTTTGTCCGGGTCGGATAACTATGGCTACACCTTC
CASSLSGSDNYGYTF
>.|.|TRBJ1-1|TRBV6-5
TGTGCCAGCATGGGACGGGGGGCTGGGGATACTGAAGCTTTCTTT
CASMGRGAGDTEAFF
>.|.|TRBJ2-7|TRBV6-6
TGTGCCAGCAGTTTCTCGGGGCAAGGGAGCCACGAGCAGTACTTC
CASSFSGQGSHEQYF
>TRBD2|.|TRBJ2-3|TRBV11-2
TGTGCCAGCAGCTTAGTCCTAGCGGGGCCTAGCACAGATACGCAGTATTTT
CASSLVLAGPSTDTQYF
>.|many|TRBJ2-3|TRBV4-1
TGCGCCAGCAGCCAAGATAGGTTCGGGGGCCCCGCAGATACGCAGTATTTT
CASSQDRFGGPADTQYF
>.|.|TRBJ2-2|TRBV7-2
TGTGCCAGCAGCCTCTTCGCAGTGGACACCGGGGAGCTGTTTTTT
CASSLFAVDTGELFF
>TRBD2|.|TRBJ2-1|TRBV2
TGTGCCAGCAGCTCGGGGGGGTTTAGCGGTCTCCTGGGGAATGAGCAGTTCTTC
CASSSGGFSGLLGNEQFF
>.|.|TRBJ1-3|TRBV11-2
TGTGCCAGCAGCTTAAGGGGGTTCCCTGGAAACACCATATATTTT
CASSLRGFPGNTIYF
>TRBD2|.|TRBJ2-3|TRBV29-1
TGCAGCGCTGGGAGGGGAACAGATACGCAGTATTTT
CSAGRGTDTQYF
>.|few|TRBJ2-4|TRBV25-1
TGTGCCAGCAGTGAAGTGGGCCCTGACAATCTAGCCAAAAACATTCAGTACTTC
CASSEVGPDNLAKNIQYF
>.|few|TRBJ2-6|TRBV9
TGTGCCAGCAGCGCTCCACCAGGGTCTGGGGCCAACGTCCTGACTTTC
CASSAPPGSGANVLTF
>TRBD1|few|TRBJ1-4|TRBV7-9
TGTGCCAGCAGCACGGGACAGGGAGATGAAAAACTGTTTTTT
CASSTGQGDEKLFF
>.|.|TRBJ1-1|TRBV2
TGTGCCAGCGGACACAACAACAGGCCTGAAGCTTTCTTT
CASGHNNRPEAFF
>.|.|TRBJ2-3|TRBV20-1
TGCAGTGCTAGGAGCGGGTCAGGGGATACGCAGTATTTT
CSARSGSGDTQYF